This TCR beta chain was recorded in a study of T cells after yellow fever vaccination. Looking at the study overall: With SMART-Seq v4 Ultra Low Input, the fractions containing low cell numbers were prepared. Study-level findings and limits: Reappearing after the booster were most of the clones from primary vaccination (roughly 95% CD4, roughly 86% CD8).

This CDR3 is 17 amino acids long. CDR1 SGDLS and CDR2 YYNGEE come from the germline V gene. With 0 bases removed from V and 2 bases from J, the gap between germline ends came to 12 bases. This clonotype was picked up a small number of times. The antigen remains unidentified. 5'RACE template switching generated TCR cDNA, adding a universal primer site and UMIs. TCRdb independently ran MiXCR on the 5' RACE reads; one entry per CDR3 protein. The table lists about 220,000 distinct CDR3 sequences, about 3% of them singletons. The chain couples TRBV9 to TRBJ1-6, with D possibly matching TRBD1 (5 bases). The source material was CD4+ T cells sorted from PBMCs, sampled 10 days after the yellow fever booster vaccination. This clonotype originated in a man between 18 and 35 years old who received the YFV17D yellow fever vaccine. The CDR3 DNA reads TGTGCCAGCAGCGTAGAGGGGAGTCGGGCCTATAATTCACCCCTCCACTTT. Its translation is CASSVEGSRAYNSPLHF.